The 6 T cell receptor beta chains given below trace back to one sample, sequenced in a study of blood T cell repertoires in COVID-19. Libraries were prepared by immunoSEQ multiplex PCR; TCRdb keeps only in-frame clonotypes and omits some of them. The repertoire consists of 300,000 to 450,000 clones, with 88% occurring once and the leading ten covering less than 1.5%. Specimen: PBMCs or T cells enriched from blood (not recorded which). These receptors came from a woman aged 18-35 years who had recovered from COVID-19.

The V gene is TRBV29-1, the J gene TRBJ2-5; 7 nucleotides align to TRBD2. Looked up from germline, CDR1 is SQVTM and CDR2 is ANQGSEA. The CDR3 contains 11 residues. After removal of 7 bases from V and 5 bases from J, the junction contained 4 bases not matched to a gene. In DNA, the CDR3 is TGCAGCGGCGGGGAGGGGGAGACCCAGTACTTC. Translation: CSGGEGETQYF.

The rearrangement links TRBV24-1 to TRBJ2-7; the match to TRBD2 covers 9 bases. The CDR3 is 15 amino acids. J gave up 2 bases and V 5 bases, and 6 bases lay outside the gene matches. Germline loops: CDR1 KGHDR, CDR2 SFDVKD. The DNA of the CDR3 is TGTGCCACCAGTGTACTAGCGGGCTCTACCTACGAGCAGTACTTC. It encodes CATSVLAGSTYEQYF.

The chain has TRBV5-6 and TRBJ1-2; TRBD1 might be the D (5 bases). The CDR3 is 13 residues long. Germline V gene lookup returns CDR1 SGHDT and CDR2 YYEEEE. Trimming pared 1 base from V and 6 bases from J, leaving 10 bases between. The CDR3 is CASSLRGGNGYTF. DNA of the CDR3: TGTGCCAGCAGCTTGCGCGGGGGTAATGGCTACACCTTC.

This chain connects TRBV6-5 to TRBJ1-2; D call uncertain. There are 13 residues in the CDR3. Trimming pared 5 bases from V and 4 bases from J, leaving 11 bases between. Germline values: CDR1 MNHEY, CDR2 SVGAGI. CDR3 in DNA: TGTGCCAGCAGTACTATCTCCACCTATGGCTACACCTTC. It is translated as CASSTISTYGYTF.

The DNA of the CDR3 is TGTGCCAGCAGCCAGCGGGGAGCCAGTCCAAGCTCACCCCTCCACTTT. Protein sequence: CASSQRGASPSSPLHF. V gene TRBV4-2 combines with J gene TRBJ1-6; D is uncertain. Germline V gene lookup returns CDR1 LGHNA and CDR2 YNFKEQ. Trimming left V 3 bases short and J 10 bases short, with 19 bases between. The CDR3 is made up of 16 amino acids.

The CDR3 region is CARSLVREAKETQYF. In DNA form, the CDR3 reads TGTGCCAGAAGCTTAGTCAGGGAAGCTAAAGAGACCCAGTACTTC. This chain joins TRBV7-5 and TRBJ2-5; the listed D gene, TRBD1, was not tested against the DNA. TRBV7-5 is noted as a pseudogene. The CDR3 has 15 amino acids.